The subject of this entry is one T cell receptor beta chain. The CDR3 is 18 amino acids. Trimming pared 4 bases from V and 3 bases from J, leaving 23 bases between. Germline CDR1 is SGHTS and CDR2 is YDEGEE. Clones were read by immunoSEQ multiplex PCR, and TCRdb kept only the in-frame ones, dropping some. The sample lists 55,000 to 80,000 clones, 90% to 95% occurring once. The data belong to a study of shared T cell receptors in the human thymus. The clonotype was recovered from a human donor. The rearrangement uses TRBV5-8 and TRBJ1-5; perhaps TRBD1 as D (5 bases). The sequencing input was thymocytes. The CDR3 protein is CASSGGGVVREHNQPQHF. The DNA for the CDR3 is TGTGCCAGCAGCGGAGGAGGGGTGGTGCGAGAACACAATCAGCCCCAGCATTTT. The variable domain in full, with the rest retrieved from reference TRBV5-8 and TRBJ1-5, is EAGVTQSPTHLIKTRGQQATLRCSPISGHTSVYWYQQALGLGLQFLLWYDEGEERNRGNFPPRFSGRQFPNYSSELNVNALELEDSALYLCASSGGGVVREHNQPQHFGDGTRLSIL.